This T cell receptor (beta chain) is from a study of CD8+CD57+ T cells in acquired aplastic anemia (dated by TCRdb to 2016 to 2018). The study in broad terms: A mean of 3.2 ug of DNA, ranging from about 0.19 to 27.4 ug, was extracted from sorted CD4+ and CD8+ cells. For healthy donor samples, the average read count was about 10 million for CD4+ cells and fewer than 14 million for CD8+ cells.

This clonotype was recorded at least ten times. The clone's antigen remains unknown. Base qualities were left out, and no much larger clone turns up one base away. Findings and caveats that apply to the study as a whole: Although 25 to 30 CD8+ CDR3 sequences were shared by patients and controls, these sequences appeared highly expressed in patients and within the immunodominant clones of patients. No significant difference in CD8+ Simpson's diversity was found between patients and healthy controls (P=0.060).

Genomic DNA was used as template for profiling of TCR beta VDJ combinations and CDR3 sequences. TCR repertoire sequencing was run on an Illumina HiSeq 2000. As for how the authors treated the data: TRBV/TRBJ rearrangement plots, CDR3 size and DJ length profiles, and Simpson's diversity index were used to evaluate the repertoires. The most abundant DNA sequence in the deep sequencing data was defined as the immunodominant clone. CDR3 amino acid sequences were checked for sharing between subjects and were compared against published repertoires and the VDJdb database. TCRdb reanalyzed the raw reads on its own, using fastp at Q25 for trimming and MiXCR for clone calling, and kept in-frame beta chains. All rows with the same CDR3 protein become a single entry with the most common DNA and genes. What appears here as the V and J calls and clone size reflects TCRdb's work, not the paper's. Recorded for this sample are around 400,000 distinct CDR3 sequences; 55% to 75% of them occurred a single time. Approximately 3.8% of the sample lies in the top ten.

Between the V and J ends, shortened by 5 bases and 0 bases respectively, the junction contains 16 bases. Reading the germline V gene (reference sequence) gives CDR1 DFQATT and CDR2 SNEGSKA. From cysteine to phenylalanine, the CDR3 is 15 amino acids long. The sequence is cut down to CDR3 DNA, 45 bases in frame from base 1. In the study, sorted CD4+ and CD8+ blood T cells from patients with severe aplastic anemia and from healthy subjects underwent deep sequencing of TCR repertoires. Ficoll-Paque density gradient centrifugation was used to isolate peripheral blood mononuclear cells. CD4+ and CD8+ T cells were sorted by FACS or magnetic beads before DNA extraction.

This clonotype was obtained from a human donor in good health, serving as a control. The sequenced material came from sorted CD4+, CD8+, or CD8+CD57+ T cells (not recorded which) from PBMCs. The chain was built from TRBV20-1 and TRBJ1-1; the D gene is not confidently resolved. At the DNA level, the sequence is TGCAGTGCTCCGCCCCCGGGCCAGATGAACACTGAAGCTTTCTTT. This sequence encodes CSAPPPGQMNTEAFF.